The entry below describes one TCR beta chain. Its antigen is undetermined. Time point denoted: pre-treatment baseline. Blood was drawn before treatment and at week 3 after checkpoint blockade. Prior systemic cancer therapy, immunosuppressant use and other active malignancies excluded patients. Each bulk PBMC sample had about 330 ng DNA loaded. The protocol was immunoSEQ multiplex PCR, while the TCRdb copy is restricted to in-frame clones and leaves out a portion. The sample consists of 13,000 to 15,000 clones, about nine tenths of them appearing once. Germline V gives CDR1 SGHRS, CDR2 YFSETQ. The CDR3 consists of 16 residues. The V gene lost 4 bases and the J gene lost 4 bases, with 19 bases spanning the gap. This entry is derived from a study of blood T cell dynamics during melanoma immunotherapy. Whole-study findings and limits: Whether repertoire-driving clones were melanoma-specific could not be determined.

Sequenced material: blood, taken from a patient treated with checkpoint blockade. The rearrangement uses TRBV5-1 and TRBJ2-3, with D maybe TRBD2 (6 bases). This TCR was sampled from a human donor with melanoma. CDR3 bases: TGCGCCAGCAGCCGGGGGACCGCTGGGGCGGCAGATACGCAGTATTTT. Translation: CASSRGTAGAADTQYF.